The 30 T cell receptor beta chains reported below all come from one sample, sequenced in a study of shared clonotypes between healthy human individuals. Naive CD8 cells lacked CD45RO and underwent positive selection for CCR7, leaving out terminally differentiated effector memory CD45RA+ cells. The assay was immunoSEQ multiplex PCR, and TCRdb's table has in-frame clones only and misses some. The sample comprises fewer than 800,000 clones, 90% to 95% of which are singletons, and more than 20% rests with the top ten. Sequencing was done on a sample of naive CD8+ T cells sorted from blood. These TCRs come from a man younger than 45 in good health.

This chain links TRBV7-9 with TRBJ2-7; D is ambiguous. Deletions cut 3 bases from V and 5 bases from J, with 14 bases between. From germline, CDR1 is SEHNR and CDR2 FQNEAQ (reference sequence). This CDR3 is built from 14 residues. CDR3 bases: TGTGCCAGCAGCTTCGGGTCTATCGTAAACGAGCAGTACTTC. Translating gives CASSFGSIVNEQYF.

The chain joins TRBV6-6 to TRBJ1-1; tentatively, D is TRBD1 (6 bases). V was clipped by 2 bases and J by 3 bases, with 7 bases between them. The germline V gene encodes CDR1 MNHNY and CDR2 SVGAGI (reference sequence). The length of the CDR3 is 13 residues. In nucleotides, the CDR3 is TGTGCCAGCAGTTACAAGGGGGACACTGAAGCTTTCTTT. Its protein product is CASSYKGDTEAFF.

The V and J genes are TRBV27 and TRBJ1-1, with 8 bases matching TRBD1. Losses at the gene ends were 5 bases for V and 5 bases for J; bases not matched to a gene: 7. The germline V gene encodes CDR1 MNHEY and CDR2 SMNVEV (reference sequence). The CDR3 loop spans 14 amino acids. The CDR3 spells CASSTTGGRTEAFF. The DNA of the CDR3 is TGTGCCAGCAGTACCACAGGGGGAAGGACTGAAGCTTTCTTT.

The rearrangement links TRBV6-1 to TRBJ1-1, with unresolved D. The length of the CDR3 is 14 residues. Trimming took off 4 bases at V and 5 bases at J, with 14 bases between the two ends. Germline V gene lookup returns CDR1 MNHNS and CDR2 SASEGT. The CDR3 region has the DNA TGTGCCAGCAGTGTTGGTGATGGCGGGACTGAAGCTTTCTTT. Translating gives CASSVGDGGTEAFF.

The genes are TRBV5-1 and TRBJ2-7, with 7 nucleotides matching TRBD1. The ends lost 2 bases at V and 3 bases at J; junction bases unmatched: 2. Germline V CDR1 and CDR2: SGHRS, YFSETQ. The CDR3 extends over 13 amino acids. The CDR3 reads CASSFGQVYEQYF. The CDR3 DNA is TGCGCCAGCAGCTTCGGACAGGTCTACGAGCAGTACTTC.

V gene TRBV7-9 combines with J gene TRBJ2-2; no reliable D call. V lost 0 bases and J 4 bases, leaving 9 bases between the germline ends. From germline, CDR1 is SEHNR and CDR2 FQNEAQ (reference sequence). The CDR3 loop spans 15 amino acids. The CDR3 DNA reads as TGTGCCAGCAGCTTAGCCTCACCTGCCACCGGGGAGCTGTTTTTT. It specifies CASSLASPATGELFF.

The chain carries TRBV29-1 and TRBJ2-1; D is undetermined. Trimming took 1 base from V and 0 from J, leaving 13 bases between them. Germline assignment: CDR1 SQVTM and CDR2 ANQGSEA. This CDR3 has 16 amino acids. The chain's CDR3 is CSVEGAPSSSYNEQFF. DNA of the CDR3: TGCAGCGTTGAAGGAGCCCCATCTAGCTCCTACAATGAGCAGTTCTTC.

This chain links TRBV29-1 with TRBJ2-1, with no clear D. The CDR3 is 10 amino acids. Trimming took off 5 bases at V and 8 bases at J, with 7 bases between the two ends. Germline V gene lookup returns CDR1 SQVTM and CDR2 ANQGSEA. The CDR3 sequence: CSVPGYEQFF. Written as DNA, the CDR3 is TGCAGCGTTCCGGGTTATGAGCAGTTCTTC.

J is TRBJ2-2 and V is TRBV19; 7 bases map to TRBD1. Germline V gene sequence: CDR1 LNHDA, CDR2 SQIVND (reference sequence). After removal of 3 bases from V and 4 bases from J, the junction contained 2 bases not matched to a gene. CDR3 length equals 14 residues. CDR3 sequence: CASSIQGVTGELFF. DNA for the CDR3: TGTGCCAGTAGTATCCAGGGGGTCACCGGGGAGCTGTTTTTT.

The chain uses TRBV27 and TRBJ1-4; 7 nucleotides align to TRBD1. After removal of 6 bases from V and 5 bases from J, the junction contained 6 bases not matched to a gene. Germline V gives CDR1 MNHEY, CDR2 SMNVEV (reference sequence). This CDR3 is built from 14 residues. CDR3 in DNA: TGTGCCAGCAGCTTACAGGGGTGGAATGAAAAACTGTTTTTT. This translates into CASSLQGWNEKLFF. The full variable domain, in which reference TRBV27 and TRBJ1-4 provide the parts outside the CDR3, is EAQVTQNPRYLITVTGKKLTVTCSQNMNHEYMSWYRQDPGLGLRQIYYSMNVEVTDKGDVPEGYKVSRKEKRNFPLILESPSPNQTSLYFCASSLQGWNEKLFFGSGTQLSVL.

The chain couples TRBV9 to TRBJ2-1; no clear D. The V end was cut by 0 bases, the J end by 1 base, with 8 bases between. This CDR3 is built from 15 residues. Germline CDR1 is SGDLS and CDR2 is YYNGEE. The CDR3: CASSVDGNSYNEQFF. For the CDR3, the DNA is TGTGCCAGCAGCGTAGACGGAAATTCCTACAATGAGCAGTTCTTC.

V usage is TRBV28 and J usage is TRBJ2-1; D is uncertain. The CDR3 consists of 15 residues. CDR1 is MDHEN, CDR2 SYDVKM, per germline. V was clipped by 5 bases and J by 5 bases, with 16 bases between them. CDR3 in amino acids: CASSGVDTRNNEQFF. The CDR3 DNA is TGTGCCAGCAGTGGGGTCGACACCCGGAACAATGAGCAGTTCTTC.

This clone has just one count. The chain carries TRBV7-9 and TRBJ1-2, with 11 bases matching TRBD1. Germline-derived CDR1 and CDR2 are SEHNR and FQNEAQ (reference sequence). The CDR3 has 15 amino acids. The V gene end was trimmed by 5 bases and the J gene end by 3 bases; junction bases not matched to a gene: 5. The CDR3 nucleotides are TGTGCCAGCAGCCCTAGGACAGGGGGCGACTATGGCTACACCTTC. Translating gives CASSPRTGGDYGYTF.

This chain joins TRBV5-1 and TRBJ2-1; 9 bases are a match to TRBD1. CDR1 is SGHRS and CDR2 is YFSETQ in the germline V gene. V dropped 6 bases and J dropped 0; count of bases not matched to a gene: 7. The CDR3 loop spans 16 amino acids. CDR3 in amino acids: CASTSTGGSSYNEQFF. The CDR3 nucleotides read TGCGCCAGCACCTCGACAGGGGGAAGCTCCTACAATGAGCAGTTCTTC.

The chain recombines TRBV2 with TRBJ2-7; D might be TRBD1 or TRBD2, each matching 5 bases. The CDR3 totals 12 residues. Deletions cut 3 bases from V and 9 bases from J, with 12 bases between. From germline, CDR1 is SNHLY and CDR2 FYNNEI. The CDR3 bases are TGTGCCAGCAGTGAGGGGGATTTTGGGCAGTACTTC. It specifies CASSEGDFGQYF.

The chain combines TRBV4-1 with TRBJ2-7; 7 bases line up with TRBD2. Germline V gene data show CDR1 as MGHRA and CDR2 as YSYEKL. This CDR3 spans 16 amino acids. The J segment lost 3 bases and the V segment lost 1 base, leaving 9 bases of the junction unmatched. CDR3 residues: CASSQVIVGTNYEQYF. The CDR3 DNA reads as TGCGCCAGCAGCCAAGTCATAGTCGGGACTAACTACGAGCAGTACTTC.

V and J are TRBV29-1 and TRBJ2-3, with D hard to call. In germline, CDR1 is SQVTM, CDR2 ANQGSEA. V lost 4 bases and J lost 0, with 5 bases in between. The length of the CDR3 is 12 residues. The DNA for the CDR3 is TGCAGCGTTGTTGCTAGCACAGATACGCAGTATTTT. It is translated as CSVVASTDTQYF.

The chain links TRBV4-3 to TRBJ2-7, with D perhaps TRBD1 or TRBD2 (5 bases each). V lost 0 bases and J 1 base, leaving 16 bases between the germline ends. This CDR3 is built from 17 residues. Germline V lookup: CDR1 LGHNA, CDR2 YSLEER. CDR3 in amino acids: CASSQDFRDRASYEQYF. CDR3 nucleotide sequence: TGCGCCAGCAGCCAAGATTTCCGGGACCGCGCATCCTACGAGCAGTACTTC.

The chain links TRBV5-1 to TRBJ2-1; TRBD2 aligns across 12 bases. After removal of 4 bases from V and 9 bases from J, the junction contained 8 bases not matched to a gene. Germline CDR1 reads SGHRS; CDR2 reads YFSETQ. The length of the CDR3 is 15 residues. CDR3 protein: CASSPTSGSVGEQFF. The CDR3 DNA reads TGCGCCAGCAGCCCGACTAGCGGGAGTGTGGGTGAGCAGTTCTTC.

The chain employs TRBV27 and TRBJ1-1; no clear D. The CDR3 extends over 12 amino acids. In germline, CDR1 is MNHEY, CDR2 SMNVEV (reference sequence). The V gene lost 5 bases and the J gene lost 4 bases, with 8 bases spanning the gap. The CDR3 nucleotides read TGTGCCAGCAGTGGGCGTAGCACTGAAGCTTTCTTT. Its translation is CASSGRSTEAFF.

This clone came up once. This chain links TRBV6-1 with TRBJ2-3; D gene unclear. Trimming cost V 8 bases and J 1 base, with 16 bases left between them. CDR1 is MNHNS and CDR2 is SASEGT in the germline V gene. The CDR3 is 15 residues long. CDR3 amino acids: CASHDGVLGTDTQYF. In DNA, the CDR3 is TGTGCCAGCCACGATGGGGTGTTGGGCACAGATACGCAGTATTTT.

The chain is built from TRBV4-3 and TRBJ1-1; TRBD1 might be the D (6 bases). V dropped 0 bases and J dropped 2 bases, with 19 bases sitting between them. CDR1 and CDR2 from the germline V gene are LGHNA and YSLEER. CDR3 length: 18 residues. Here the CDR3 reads CASSQDGGRMGTNTEAFF. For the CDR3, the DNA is TGCGCCAGCAGCCAAGACGGGGGGCGGATGGGGACTAACACTGAAGCTTTCTTT.

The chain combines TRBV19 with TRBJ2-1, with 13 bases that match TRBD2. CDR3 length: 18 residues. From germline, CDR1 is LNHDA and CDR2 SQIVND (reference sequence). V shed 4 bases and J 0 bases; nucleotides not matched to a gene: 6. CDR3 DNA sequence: TGTGCCAGTAGTAGGGGACTAGCGGGGCAAGTCTCCTACAATGAGCAGTTCTTC. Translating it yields CASSRGLAGQVSYNEQFF.

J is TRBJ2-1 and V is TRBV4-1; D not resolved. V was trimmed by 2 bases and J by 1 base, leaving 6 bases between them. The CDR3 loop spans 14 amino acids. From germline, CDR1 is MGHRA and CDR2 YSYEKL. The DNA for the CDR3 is TGCGCCAGCAGCCAACATCAGTCCTACAATGAGCAGTTCTTC. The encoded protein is CASSQHQSYNEQFF.

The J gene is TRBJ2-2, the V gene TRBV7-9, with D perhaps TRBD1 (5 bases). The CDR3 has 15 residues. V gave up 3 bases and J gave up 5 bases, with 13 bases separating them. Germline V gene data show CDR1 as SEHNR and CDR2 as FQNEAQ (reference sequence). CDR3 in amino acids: CASSFPAGPTGELFF. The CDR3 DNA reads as TGTGCCAGCAGCTTTCCGGCAGGGCCGACCGGGGAGCTGTTTTTT.

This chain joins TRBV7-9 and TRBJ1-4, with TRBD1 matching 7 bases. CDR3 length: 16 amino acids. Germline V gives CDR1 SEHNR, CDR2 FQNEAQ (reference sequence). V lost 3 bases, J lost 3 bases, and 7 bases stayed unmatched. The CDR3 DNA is TGTGCCAGCAGCTTGAAGGGGGCGGACTCTAATGAAAAACTGTTTTTT. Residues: CASSLKGADSNEKLFF.

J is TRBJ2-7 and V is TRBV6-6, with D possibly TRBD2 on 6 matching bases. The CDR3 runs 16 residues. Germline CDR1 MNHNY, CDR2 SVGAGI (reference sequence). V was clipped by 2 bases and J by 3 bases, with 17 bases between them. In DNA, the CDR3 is TGTGCCAGCAGTTACGTGACCCGGGAGTCCAACTACGAGCAGTACTTC. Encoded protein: CASSYVTRESNYEQYF.

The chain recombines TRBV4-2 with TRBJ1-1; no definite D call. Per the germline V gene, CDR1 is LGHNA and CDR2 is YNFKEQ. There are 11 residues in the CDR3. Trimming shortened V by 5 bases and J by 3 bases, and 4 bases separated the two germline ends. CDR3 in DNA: TGTGCCAGCAGCGCGGACACTGAAGCTTTCTTT. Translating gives CASSADTEAFF.

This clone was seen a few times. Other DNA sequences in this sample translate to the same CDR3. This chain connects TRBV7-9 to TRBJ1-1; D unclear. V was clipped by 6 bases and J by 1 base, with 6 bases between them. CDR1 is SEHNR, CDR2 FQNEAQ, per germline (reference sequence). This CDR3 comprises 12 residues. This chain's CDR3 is CASRTGNTEAFF. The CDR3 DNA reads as TGTGCCAGCAGGACTGGGAACACTGAAGCTTTCTTT. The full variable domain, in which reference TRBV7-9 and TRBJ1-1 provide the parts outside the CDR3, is DTGVSQNPRHKITKRGQNVTFRCDPISEHNRLYWYRQTLGQGPEFLTYFQNEAQLEKSRLLSDRFSAERPKGSFSTLEIQRTEQGDSAMYLCASRTGNTEAFFGQGTRLTVV.

The CDR3 DNA reads TGTGCCAGCAGCCAAGGTTCAGGGACCGGTGAAGCTTTCTTT. This sequence encodes CASSQGSGTGEAFF. J is TRBJ1-1 and V is TRBV4-2, with D possibly matching TRBD1 (5 bases). V lost 1 base and J 7 bases, leaving 13 bases between the germline ends. Germline V gene data show CDR1 as LGHNA and CDR2 as YNFKEQ. CDR3 length: 14 amino acids.